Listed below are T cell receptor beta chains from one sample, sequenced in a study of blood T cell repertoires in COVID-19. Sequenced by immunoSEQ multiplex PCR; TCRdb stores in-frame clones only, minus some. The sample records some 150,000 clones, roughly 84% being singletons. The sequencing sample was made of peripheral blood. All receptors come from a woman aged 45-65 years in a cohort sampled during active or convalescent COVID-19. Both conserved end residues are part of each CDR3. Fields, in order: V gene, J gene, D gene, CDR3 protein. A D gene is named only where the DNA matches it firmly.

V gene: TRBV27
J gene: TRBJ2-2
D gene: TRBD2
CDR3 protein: CATQAGGFLGELFF

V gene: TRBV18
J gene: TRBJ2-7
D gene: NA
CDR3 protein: CASSHSPYRDTYEQYF

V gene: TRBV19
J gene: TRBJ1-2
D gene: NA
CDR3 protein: CATSLTRDSDLTGYTF

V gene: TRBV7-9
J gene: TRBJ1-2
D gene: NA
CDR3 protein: CASSPDRGYGYTF

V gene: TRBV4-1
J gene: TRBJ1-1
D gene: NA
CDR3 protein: CASSQRDTEAFF

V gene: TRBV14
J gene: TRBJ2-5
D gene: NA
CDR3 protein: CASSQRDFVVETQYF

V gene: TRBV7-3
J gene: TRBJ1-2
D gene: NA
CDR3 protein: CASSPGTYYGYTF

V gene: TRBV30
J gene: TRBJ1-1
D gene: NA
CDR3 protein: CAWLAVQGWWTEAFF

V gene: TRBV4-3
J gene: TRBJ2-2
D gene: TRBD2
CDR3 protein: CASSQDPAGGPIGELFF

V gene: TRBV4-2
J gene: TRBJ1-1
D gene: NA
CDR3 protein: CASSQPTGNTEAFF

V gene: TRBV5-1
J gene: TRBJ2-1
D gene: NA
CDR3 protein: CASSLVAEVGVNPQSMQFF

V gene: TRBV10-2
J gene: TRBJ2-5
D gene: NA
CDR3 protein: CASSESLTQYF

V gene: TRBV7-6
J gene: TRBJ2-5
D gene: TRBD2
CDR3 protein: CASSLGASGGQETQYF

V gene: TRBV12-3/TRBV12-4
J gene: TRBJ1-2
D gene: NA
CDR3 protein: CASSLPPSDGYTF

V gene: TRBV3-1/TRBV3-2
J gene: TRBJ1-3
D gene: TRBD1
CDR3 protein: CASSRGQGADTIYF

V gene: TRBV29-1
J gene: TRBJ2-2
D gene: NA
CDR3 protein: CSAHRQAGELFF

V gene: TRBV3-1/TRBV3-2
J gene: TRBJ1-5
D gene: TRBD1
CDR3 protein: CASSPDRFMHQPQHF

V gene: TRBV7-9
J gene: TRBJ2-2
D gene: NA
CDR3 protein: CASSTGSAGELFF

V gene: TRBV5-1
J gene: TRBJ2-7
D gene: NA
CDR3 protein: CASRPSDRSSYEQYF

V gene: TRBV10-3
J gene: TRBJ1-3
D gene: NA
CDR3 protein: CAISPRHGAGNTIYF

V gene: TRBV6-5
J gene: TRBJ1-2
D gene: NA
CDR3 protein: CASRSTDGGGYTF

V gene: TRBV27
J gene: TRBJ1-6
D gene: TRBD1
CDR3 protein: CASSLLTGVPYNSPLHF

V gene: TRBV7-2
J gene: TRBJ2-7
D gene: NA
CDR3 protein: CASSPPSDLGSGYEQYF

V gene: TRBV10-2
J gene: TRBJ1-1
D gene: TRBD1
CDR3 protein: CASTRQGEGEAFF

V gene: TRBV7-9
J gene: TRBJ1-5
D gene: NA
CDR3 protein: CASSKAAGGTNQPQHF

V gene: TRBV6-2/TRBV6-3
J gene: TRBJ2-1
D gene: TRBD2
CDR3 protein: CASSQGLAGGFEQFF

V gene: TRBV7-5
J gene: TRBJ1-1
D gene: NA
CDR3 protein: CARSLPLDTEAFF

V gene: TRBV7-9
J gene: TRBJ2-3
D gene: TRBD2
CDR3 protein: CASSFRTSGVGPDTQYF

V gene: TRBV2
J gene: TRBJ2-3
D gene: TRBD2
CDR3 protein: CASRLAGFSTDTQYF

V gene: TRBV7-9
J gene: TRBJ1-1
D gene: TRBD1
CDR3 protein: CASSSTPSLRQGSTEAFF

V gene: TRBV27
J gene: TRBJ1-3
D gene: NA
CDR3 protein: CASSFTGFSGNTIYF

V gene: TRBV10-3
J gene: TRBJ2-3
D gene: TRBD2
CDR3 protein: CAINAGLAGSTDTQYF